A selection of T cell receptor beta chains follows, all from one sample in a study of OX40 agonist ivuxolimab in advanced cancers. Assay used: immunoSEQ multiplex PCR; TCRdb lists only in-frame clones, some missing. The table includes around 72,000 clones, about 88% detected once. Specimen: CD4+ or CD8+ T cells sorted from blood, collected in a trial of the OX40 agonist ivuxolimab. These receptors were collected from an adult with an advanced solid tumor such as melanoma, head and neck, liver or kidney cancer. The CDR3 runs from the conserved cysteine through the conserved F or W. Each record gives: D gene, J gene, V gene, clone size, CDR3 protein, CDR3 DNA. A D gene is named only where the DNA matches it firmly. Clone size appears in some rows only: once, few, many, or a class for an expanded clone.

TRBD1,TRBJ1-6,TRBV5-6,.,CASSLRTGVHSPLHF,TGTGCCAGCAGCCTACGGACAGGAGTTCATTCACCCCTCCACTTT
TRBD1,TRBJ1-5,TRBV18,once,CASSSGTGGGFGNQPQHF,TGTGCCAGCTCTTCCGGGACAGGGGGCGGATTTGGCAATCAGCCCCAGCATTTT
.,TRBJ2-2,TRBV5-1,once,CASSFQGSLDGGELFF,TGCGCCAGCAGCTTCCAGGGAAGTTTGGATGGCGGGGAGCTGTTTTTT
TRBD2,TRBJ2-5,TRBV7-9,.,CASSLATSGETQYF,TGTGCCAGCAGCTTAGCGACTAGCGGAGAGACCCAGTACTTC
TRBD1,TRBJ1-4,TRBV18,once,CASSLRDRGNEKLFF,TGTGCCAGCTCACTCCGGGACAGGGGCAATGAAAAACTGTTTTTT
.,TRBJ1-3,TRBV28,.,CASQTGGVRYSGNTIYF,TGTGCCAGTCAAACGGGGGGGGTTCGGTACTCTGGAAACACCATATATTTT
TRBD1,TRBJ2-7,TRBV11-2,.,CASSSGQGAREQYF,TGTGCCAGCAGTTCGGGACAGGGGGCGCGGGAGCAGTACTTC
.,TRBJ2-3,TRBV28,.,CASISGVTDTQYF,TGTGCCAGCATTTCGGGGGTGACAGATACGCAGTATTTT
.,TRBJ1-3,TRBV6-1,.,CASSESRAPGNTIYF,TGTGCCAGCAGTGAATCCAGAGCGCCTGGAAACACCATATATTTT
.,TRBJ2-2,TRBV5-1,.,CATTDSTNTGELFF,TGCGCCACCACGGACAGCACGAACACCGGGGAGCTGTTTTTT
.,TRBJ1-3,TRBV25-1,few,CASRSTLSGNTIYF,TGTGCCAGCAGATCTACTCTCTCGGGAAACACCATATATTTT
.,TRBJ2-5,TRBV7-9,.,CASSQSRRGAETQYF,TGTGCCAGCAGCCAATCCCGACGAGGGGCGGAGACCCAGTACTTC
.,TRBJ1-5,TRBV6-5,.,CATGEGNQPQHF,TGTGCCACAGGGGAGGGCAATCAGCCCCAGCATTTT
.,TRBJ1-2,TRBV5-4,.,CASSLGVGRPYGYTF,TGTGCCAGCAGCTTAGGTGTCGGCAGGCCCTATGGCTACACCTTC
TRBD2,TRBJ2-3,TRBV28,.,CASSPGLAGVTDTQYF,TGTGCCAGCAGTCCTGGACTAGCGGGAGTAACAGATACGCAGTATTTT
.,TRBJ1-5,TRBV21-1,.,CASSKCSSGGGEPFSNQPQHF,TGTGCCAGCAGCAAATGCTCTTCCGGCGGGGGAGAACCATTTAGCAATCAGCCCCAGCATTTT
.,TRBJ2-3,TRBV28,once,CASSGLGTPRRATDTQYF,TGTGCCAGCAGTGGCCTCGGGACCCCACGAAGGGCCACAGATACGCAGTATTTT
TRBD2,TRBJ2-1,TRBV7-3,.,CASSVTSGRPPTHEQFF,TGTGCCAGCAGCGTAACTAGCGGGAGGCCCCCCACCCATGAGCAGTTCTTC
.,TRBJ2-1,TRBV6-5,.,CASSFPGGDEQFF,TGTGCCAGCAGTTTCCCCGGTGGGGATGAGCAGTTCTTC
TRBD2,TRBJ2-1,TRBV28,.,CASGVPSGGVRNEQFF,TGTGCCAGCGGAGTCCCTAGCGGGGGGGTGAGGAATGAGCAGTTCTTC